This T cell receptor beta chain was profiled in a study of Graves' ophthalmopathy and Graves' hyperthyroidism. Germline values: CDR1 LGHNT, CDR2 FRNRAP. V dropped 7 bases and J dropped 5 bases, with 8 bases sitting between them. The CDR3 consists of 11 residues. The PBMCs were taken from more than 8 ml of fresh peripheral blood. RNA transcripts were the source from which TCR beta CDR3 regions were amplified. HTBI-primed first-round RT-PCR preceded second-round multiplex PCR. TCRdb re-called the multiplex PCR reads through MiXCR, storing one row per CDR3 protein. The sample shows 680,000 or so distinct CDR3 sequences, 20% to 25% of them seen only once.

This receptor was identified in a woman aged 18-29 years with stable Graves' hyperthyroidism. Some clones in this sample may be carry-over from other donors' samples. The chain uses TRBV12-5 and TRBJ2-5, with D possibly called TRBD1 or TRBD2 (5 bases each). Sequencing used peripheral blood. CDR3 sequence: CASAEGETQYF. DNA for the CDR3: TGTGCTAGTGCTGAGGGGGAGACCCAGTACTTC.